These T cell receptor beta chains were read from a single sample in a study of blood T cells in healthy people across ages. MiXCR was run by TCRdb on the 5' RACE reads, yielding one entry per CDR3 protein. Seen here are a few hundred thousand distinct CDR3 sequences, roughly 28% observed once, and the top ten hold around 18%. Sequenced: blood. The receptors originated from an older woman in good health. CDR3s include the opening cysteine and the closing phenylalanine or tryptophan. The D gene is left open where the match is weak. Clone sizes are given selectively: once, few, many, or a class where the clone is expanded.

>TRBV6-2/TRBV6-3|-|-|TRBJ1-5
TGTGCCACTGGTGACAGGAACAATCAGCCCCAGCATTTT
CATGDRNNQPQHF
>TRBV6-5|TRBD2|-|TRBJ2-5
TGTGCCAGCAGTTACGGGAGCGGGGGGGCTCGAAAGACCCAGTACTTC
CASSYGSGGARKTQYF
>TRBV4-2|-|few|TRBJ1-1
TGTGCCAGCGGCCGGTACTCAGGGGAGAACACTGAAGCTTTCTTT
CASGRYSGENTEAFF
>TRBV11-2|-|few|TRBJ1-2
TGTGCCAGCAGCTTAGTTCCCCTTTCCTCCTATGGCTACACCTTC
CASSLVPLSSYGYTF
>TRBV5-6|TRBD1|once|TRBJ1-1
TGTGCCAGCAGCTTGGACCCCGCAGGGGGGAACACTGAAGCTTTCTTT
CASSLDPAGGNTEAFF
>TRBV6-6|TRBD2|few|TRBJ2-7
TGTGCCAGCAGTTATTTTAGCCTGGGTGCGGGAGTCAAGCAGTACTTC
CASSYFSLGAGVKQYF
>TRBV7-2|-|-|TRBJ2-7
TGTGCCAGCAGCCCCTTACCCCAATCGGGTGAGCAGTACTTC
CASSPLPQSGEQYF
>TRBV7-2|TRBD1|many|TRBJ2-7
TGTGCCAGCAGCTTAGGGGGACAGGGCTACGAGCAGTACTTC
CASSLGGQGYEQYF
>TRBV20-1|TRBD1|few|TRBJ1-6
TGCAGTGCCAATCCTGCAGGGGGCGGGAATTCACCCCTCCACTTT
CSANPAGGGNSPLHF
>TRBV7-9|TRBD1|-|TRBJ1-2
TGTGCCAGCAGCTTAGGGACAGGGTCAATCTATGGCTACACCTTC
CASSLGTGSIYGYTF
>TRBV29-1|-|-|TRBJ2-3
TGCAGCTCTCACCAAGATACGCAGTATTTT
CSSHQDTQYF
>TRBV12-3/TRBV12-4|-|few|TRBJ2-3
TGTGCCAGCAGATCCGTACCCACAGATACGCAGTATTTT
CASRSVPTDTQYF
>TRBV5-1|-|once|TRBJ2-6
TGCGCCAGCAGCTTGGAAGGGGGTCGGGCTGGGGCCAACGTCCTGACTTTC
CASSLEGGRAGANVLTF
>TRBV12-3/TRBV12-4|TRBD1|-|TRBJ2-7
TGTGCCAGCAGTAATAGTGGGGGTGGACAGGGGGCAGTCTACGAGCAGTACTTC
CASSNSGGGQGAVYEQYF
>TRBV4-2|-|-|TRBJ2-7
TGTGCCAGCAGCCAAGAGGGTCTCCCAGGACTCTCCTACGAGCAGTACTTC
CASSQEGLPGLSYEQYF
>TRBV3-1|-|few|TRBJ1-1
TGTGCCAGCAGCCAAGAAGGCCGGGGTAAAGCGGCTGAAGCTTTCTTT
CASSQEGRGKAAEAFF
>TRBV11-2|-|few|TRBJ2-1
TGTGCCAGCAGCTTAGTACAGGGGAGGAGTGAGCAGTTCTTC
CASSLVQGRSEQFF
>TRBV15|-|-|TRBJ2-1
TGTGCCACCAGCAGGGGGTTTGGCGGGGCCAACAATGAGCAGTTCTTC
CATSRGFGGANNEQFF
>TRBV6-6|TRBD1|few|TRBJ1-5
TGTGCCAGCAGTTATGGGACAGATCATAGCAATCAGCCCCAGCATTTT
CASSYGTDHSNQPQHF
>TRBV29-1|-|once|TRBJ2-3
TGCAGCGTAACCCGGGCAAGTACGCAGTATTTT
CSVTRASTQYF
>TRBV7-3|TRBD2|-|TRBJ2-5
TGTGCCAGCAGCCTCGGACTAGCGGGGTTCGAAGAGACCCAGTACTTC
CASSLGLAGFEETQYF
>TRBV6-6|-|few|TRBJ1-1
TGTGCCAGCAGAATTACCCGGAACACTGAAGCTTTCTTT
CASRITRNTEAFF
>TRBV7-9|TRBD2|few|TRBJ2-1
TGTGCCAGCAGCTTTAGCGGGGGGGCATCTGAGCAGTTCTTC
CASSFSGGASEQFF
>TRBV5-1|-|few|TRBJ2-5
TGCGCCAGCAGCGTATCTAGGTGGACCCAAGAGACCCAGTACTTC
CASSVSRWTQETQYF
>TRBV27|TRBD2|many|TRBJ2-4
TGTGCCAGCAGACCTAGCGGGGGCAAAAACATTCAGTACTTC
CASRPSGGKNIQYF
>TRBV10-3|TRBD1|-|TRBJ2-7
TGTGCCATCAGTCTCAGGGGGCGGACAGAGGGTGAGCAGTACTTC
CAISLRGRTEGEQYF
>TRBV24-1|TRBD1|-|TRBJ1-1
TGTGCCACCAACGGAGGACAGGGGAACACTGAAGCTTTCTTT
CATNGGQGNTEAFF
>TRBV15|-|few|TRBJ2-2
TGTGCCACCAGCGTCCCGAGGGCCGGGGAGCTGTTTTTT
CATSVPRAGELFF
>TRBV20-1|-|few|TRBJ1-1
TGCAGTGCTAGAGATCAGGGGCGTAACACTGAAGCTTTCTTT
CSARDQGRNTEAFF
>TRBV12-3/TRBV12-4|TRBD1|few|TRBJ1-1
TGTGCCAGCAGACCACGACAGGGTCCCTTGAACACTGAAGCTTTCTTT
CASRPRQGPLNTEAFF
>TRBV2|-|-|TRBJ2-5
TGTGCCAGCAGTGAAGGCAGGGGAGTGACCCAGTACTTC
CASSEGRGVTQYF
>TRBV4-3|-|few|TRBJ2-5
TGCGCCAGCAGCCAAGATCCGGGGACTGGAGAGTACTTC
CASSQDPGTGEYF
>TRBV6-5|-|few|TRBJ1-2
TGTGCCAGCAGTTACGACAGAAACTATGGCTACACCTTC
CASSYDRNYGYTF
>TRBV20-1|-|-|TRBJ2-1
TGCAGTGCTCCCCGACAAGTTGGTGAGCAGTTCTTC
CSAPRQVGEQFF
>TRBV12-3/TRBV12-4|TRBD2|few|TRBJ2-5
TGTGCCAGCAGTTTAAGAAGGACTAGCGGGGGGCAAGAGACCCAGTACTTC
CASSLRRTSGGQETQYF
>TRBV3-1|-|few|TRBJ2-5
TGTGCCAGCAGCCAAGATTTGCAGCAAGAGACCCAGTACTTC
CASSQDLQQETQYF
>TRBV5-1|-|-|TRBJ2-1
TGCGCCAGCAGTAACAACGAAGAGCAGTTCTTC
CASSNNEEQFF
>TRBV18|TRBD1|few|TRBJ2-7
TGTGCCAGCTCACAAAGCTTGACAGGGGGCAGTTACGAGCAGTACTTC
CASSQSLTGGSYEQYF
>TRBV20-1|TRBD2|few|TRBJ2-5
TGCAGTGCTGTGAATAGCGGGGGGGCGGAGACCCAGTACTTC
CSAVNSGGAETQYF
>TRBV14|-|-|TRBJ1-4
TGTGCCAGCAGCCCGCTAGGGGAATCGGGCGAAAAACTGTTTTTT
CASSPLGESGEKLFF
>TRBV5-6|TRBD1|-|TRBJ1-5
TGTGCCAGCAGCTTGTATTTCAGGGGGCGTATTCAGCCCCAGCATTTT
CASSLYFRGRIQPQHF
>TRBV29-1|-|-|TRBJ1-2
TGCAGCGTAGGATTAGGGGGGAACTACGGCTACACCTTC
CSVGLGGNYGYTF